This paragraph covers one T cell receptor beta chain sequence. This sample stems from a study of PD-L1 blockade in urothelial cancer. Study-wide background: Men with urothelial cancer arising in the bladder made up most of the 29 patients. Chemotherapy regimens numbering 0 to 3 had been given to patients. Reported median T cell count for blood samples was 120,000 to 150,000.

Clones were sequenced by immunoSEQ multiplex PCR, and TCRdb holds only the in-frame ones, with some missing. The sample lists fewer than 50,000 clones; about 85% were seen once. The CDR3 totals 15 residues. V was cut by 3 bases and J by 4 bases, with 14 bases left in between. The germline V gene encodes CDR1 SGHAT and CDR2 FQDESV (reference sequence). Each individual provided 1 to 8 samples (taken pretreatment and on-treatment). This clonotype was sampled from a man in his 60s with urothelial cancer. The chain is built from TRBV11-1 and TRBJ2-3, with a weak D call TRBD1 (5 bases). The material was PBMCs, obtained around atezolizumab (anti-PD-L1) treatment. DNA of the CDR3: TGTGCCAGCAGCTTTGGACACATGAATGCAGATACGCAGTATTTT. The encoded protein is CASSFGHMNADTQYF. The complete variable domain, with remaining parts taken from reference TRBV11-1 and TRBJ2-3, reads EAEVAQSPRYKITEKSQAVAFWCDPISGHATLYWYRQILGQGPELLVQFQDESVVDDSQLPKDRFSAERLKGVDSTLKIQPAELGDSAMYLCASSFGHMNADTQYFGPGTRLTVL.